This TCR beta chain comes out of a study of blood T cell repertoires in COVID-19. Study summary: Specimens from acute and convalescent COVID-19 originated in the United States, Italy and Spain.

Between the trimmed V and J ends, which lost 6 bases and 2 bases, there was a span of 8 bases. This CDR3 spans 12 amino acids. Germline loops: CDR1 SGHAT, CDR2 FQDESV (reference sequence). Libraries were prepared by immunoSEQ multiplex PCR; TCRdb keeps only in-frame clonotypes and omits some of them. Among around 300,000 clones listed, roughly nine tenths were seen once. Adults between roughly 18 and 89 years of age took part from fewer than 30 US areas. Participant-reported clinical history was the basis for cohort assignment. The rearrangement links TRBV11-1 to TRBJ2-7; D is ambiguous. This sequence was found in a woman between 55 and 75 years old who had recovered from COVID-19. Sequencing was carried out using PBMCs or T cells enriched from blood (not recorded which). This chain's CDR3 is CASSTSTYEQYF. The DNA for the CDR3 is TGTGCCAGCAGTACGAGCACCTACGAGCAGTACTTC.